Listed below are T cell receptor beta chains from one sample, sequenced in a study of blood T cell repertoires in COVID-19. TCRdb's table, derived via immunoSEQ multiplex PCR, lists solely in-frame clones and lacks some. The table has roughly 180,000 clones, 84% seen once. Sequenced material: peripheral blood. Receptors were obtained from a man aged 35-49 years who had recovered from COVID-19. The CDR3 runs from the conserved cysteine through the conserved F or W. Each record gives: J gene, D gene, V gene, clone size, CDR3 DNA, CDR3 protein. D genes are given only for firm matches. Expanded clones are given a class, and other clones once, few, many or no size at all.

>TRBJ2-3|TRBD1|TRBV5-8|.
TGTGCCAGCAGCAACAGGGGCAGCACAGATACGCAGTATTTT
CASSNRGSTDTQYF
>TRBJ2-1|TRBD2|TRBV9|.
TGTGCCAGCAGCGTTCTAGCGGGGTATGATGAGCAGTTCTTC
CASSVLAGYDEQFF
>TRBJ2-5|.|TRBV28|.
TGTGCCAGCAGGGGGGCCCGAGAGACCCAGTACTTC
CASRGARETQYF
>TRBJ2-7|TRBD2|TRBV27|.
TGTGCCTCCAGATGGGGGGGGGATCCTTCCTACGAGCAGTACTTC
CASRWGGDPSYEQYF
>TRBJ1-1|.|TRBV5-4|.
TGTGCCAGCAGCCTATCTCCAAGTGAAGCTTTCTTT
CASSLSPSEAFF
>TRBJ1-2|TRBD1|TRBV5-4|.
TGTGCCAGCAGCGGCAGGGGGGCCGGCTATGGCTACACCTTC
CASSGRGAGYGYTF
>TRBJ1-2|.|TRBV28|.
TGTGCCAGCAGGGGCAAAATTTATGGCTACACCTTC
CASRGKIYGYTF
>TRBJ1-2|TRBD1|TRBV19|.
TGTGCCAGTAGTAAAAGAACGGGACAGGGGGCGCGAGACTATGGCTACACCTTC
CASSKRTGQGARDYGYTF
>TRBJ1-1|TRBD1|TRBV28|.
TGTGCCAGCAGGGGCTGGGCGACAGGGGATGACACTGAAGCTTTCTTT
CASRGWATGDDTEAFF
>TRBJ1-4|.|TRBV5-1|few
TGCGCCAGCAGCTTAGACTCAACTAATGAAAAACTGTTTTTT
CASSLDSTNEKLFF
>TRBJ1-1|.|TRBV27|once
TGTGCCAGCATGCGACACACGACCGCTGAAGCTTTCTTT
CASMRHTTAEAFF
>TRBJ2-7|TRBD2|TRBV27|once
TGTGCCAGCAGTTTATCGTCGGGACTAGCGGGGGCCTACGAGCAGTACTTC
CASSLSSGLAGAYEQYF
>TRBJ2-3|TRBD1|TRBV6-5|.
TGTGCCAGCAGTCGACAGGGGAAGGATACGCAGTATTTT
CASSRQGKDTQYF
>TRBJ2-3|.|TRBV10-3|once
TGTGCCATCAGACTCACAGATACGCAGTATTTT
CAIRLTDTQYF
>TRBJ2-5|.|TRBV9|.
TGTGCCAGCAGCGTAGCCCCGGGCGGGGTCGGTGAGACCCAGTACTTC
CASSVAPGGVGETQYF
>TRBJ2-1|TRBD1|TRBV5-5|.
TGTGCCAGCAGCTCTCAGACAGGGGGTAACTACAATGAGCAGTTCTTC
CASSSQTGGNYNEQFF
>TRBJ2-4|TRBD2|TRBV18|.
TGTGCCAGCTCCCCTACTAGCGGGGGGACCAAAAACATTCAGTACTTC
CASSPTSGGTKNIQYF
>TRBJ2-1|TRBD1|TRBV29-1|.
TGCAGCGTCATGGGGGTGACAGGGTACAATGAGCAGTTCTTC
CSVMGVTGYNEQFF
>TRBJ2-2|.|TRBV13|.
TGTGCCAGCAGTCCAACCGGGGAGCTGTTTTTT
CASSPTGELFF
>TRBJ2-3|.|TRBV7-2|.
TGTGCCAGCAGCTCCCCGCTCGGAGATACGCAGTATTTT
CASSSPLGDTQYF
>TRBJ2-2|.|TRBV24-1|few
TGTGCCACCAGTGACAGGCCCGGGGAGCTGTTTTTT
CATSDRPGELFF
>TRBJ2-7|.|TRBV7-2|few
TGTGCCAGCGCCGGGGAAGTGGCCAACGAGCAGTACTTC
CASAGEVANEQYF
>TRBJ2-3|.|TRBV6-5|.
TGTGCCGCCCGCGAGGGAAACACAGATACGCAGTATTTT
CAAREGNTDTQYF
>TRBJ2-7|TRBD2|TRBV13|.
TGTGCCAGCAGCTTAGCCACTAGCGGGGGGAACGAGCAGTACTTC
CASSLATSGGNEQYF
>TRBJ2-1|TRBD2|TRBV12-5|.
TGTGCTAGTGGTTTGGCATTACCGGGACTAGCGGGCGAGCAGTTCTTC
CASGLALPGLAGEQFF
>TRBJ2-5|.|TRBV19|.
TGTGCCAGTAGTCCTATCCTTGATTCCCAAGAGACCCAGTACTTC
CASSPILDSQETQYF
>TRBJ2-1|.|TRBV11-3|.
TGTGCCAGCAGCTTCTCCGGGTACAATGAGCAGTTCTTC
CASSFSGYNEQFF
>TRBJ2-6|.|TRBV7-2|.
TGTGCCAGCAGCTTAGTGGGAGTGCGCTCTGGGGCCAACGTCCTGACTTTC
CASSLVGVRSGANVLTF
>TRBJ1-6|TRBD1|TRBV5-4|.
TGTGCCAGCCGCCGGGACAGGGAATCACCCCTCCACTTT
CASRRDRESPLHF
>TRBJ2-1|.|TRBV20-1|.
TGCAGTGCTAGTACGGAGACTGCCAGCTCCTACAATGAGCAGTTCTTC
CSASTETASSYNEQFF